The next 20 T cell receptor beta chains were all read from a single sample in a study of CD8+CD57+ T cells in acquired aplastic anemia. Patients included in sequencing had previously demonstrated CD8+CD57+ cell expansion by flow cytometry. The template used for profiling TCR beta VDJ and CDR3 was genomic DNA. TCRdb itself ran the reads through MiXCR, one entry per CDR3 protein. The sample includes approximately 120,000 distinct CDR3 sequences, almost 40% of them seen just once. Material: sorted CD4+, CD8+, or CD8+CD57+ T cells (not recorded which) from PBMCs. These receptors all come from a human donor with aplastic anemia.

The chain links TRBV10-1 to TRBJ1-2; maybe TRBD1 (5 bases). There are 13 residues in the CDR3. The V end lost 10 bases, the J end lost 2 bases, and 14 bases lay between the germline ends. Germline CDR1 is WNHNN and CDR2 is SYGVQD (reference sequence). The DNA of the CDR3 is TGCGCCACCCCTGATAGGGGAAACTATGGCTACACCTTC. Its protein is CATPDRGNYGYTF.

For this clonotype: A read error may be the cause here, since a much bigger clone is one base away. This chain joins TRBV6-5 and TRBJ2-7; D is unclear. The CDR3 is 8 amino acids. Germline V gene lookup returns CDR1 MNHEY and CDR2 SVGAGI. V shed 5 bases and J shed 13 bases, with 6 bases lying between them. CDR3 bases: TGTGCCAGCAGTCCGGCTTACTTC. Protein sequence: CASSPAYF.

Many counts were recorded for this clonotype. The chain combines TRBV7-2 with TRBJ2-5, with D possibly TRBD2 on 6 matching bases. Germline values: CDR1 SGHTA, CDR2 FQGNSA. V lost 3 bases and J 3 bases, leaving 11 bases between the germline ends. There are 14 residues in the CDR3. Written as DNA, the CDR3 is TGTGCCAGCAGCTTGGGACTGGTTAAAGAGACCCAGTACTTC. This sequence encodes CASSLGLVKETQYF.

This clonotype was seen ten or more times. The chain has TRBV10-3 and TRBJ2-1; 9 bases match TRBD1. After removal of 7 bases from V and 0 bases from J, the junction contained 4 bases not matched to a gene. The CDR3 is made up of 15 amino acids. Looked up from germline, CDR1 is ENHRY and CDR2 is SYGVKD. The CDR3 DNA reads TGTGCCATCACCCAGACAGGGGGCTCCTACAATGAGCAGTTCTTC. Its protein product is CAITQTGGSYNEQFF.

The chain combines TRBV5-1 with TRBJ1-6; TRBD1 matches at 10 bases. Germline V lookup: CDR1 SGHRS, CDR2 YFSETQ. J was trimmed by 12 bases and V by 1 base; bases with no gene match: 7. CDR3 length: 15 amino acids. The CDR3 reads CASSLRDRGFVPLHF. CDR3 coding DNA: TGCGCCAGCAGCTTGCGGGACAGGGGCTTCGTACCCCTCCACTTT.

The CDR3, as DNA: TGTGCCAGCGACAAAGACACTTTTGGGAATTCACCCCTCCACTTT. Protein sequence: CASDKDTFGNSPLHF. This sequence joins TRBV2 and TRBJ1-6, with D unresolved. Trimming shortened V by 8 bases and J by 7 bases, and 18 bases separated the two germline ends. The germline gives CDR1 SNHLY, CDR2 FYNNEI. The CDR3 is 15 residues long.

The genes are TRBV5-4 and TRBJ2-5, with D hard to call. The CDR3 totals 12 residues. CDR1 and CDR2 from the germline V gene are SGHNT and YYREEE (reference sequence). The germline V and J ends were trimmed by 1 base and 5 bases, with 6 bases remaining between them. CDR3 loop: CASSLPLETQYF. DNA for the CDR3: TGTGCCAGCAGCTTGCCTTTGGAGACCCAGTACTTC. Full variable domain (remainder filled in from reference TRBV5-4 and TRBJ2-5): ETGVTQSPTHLIKTRGQQVTLRCSSQSGHNTVSWYQQALGQGPQFIFQYYREEENGRGNFPPRFSGLQFPNYSSELNVNALELDDSALYLCASSLPLETQYFGPGTRLLVL.

The genes are TRBV9 and TRBJ2-3; 8 nucleotides align to TRBD1. The CDR3 runs 14 residues. Trimming cost V 2 bases and J 6 bases; bases outside gene matches: 5. Germline CDR1 and CDR2: SGDLS and YYNGEE. The CDR3 here is CASSVQGAGDTQYF. The CDR3 coding sequence is TGTGCCAGCAGCGTCCAGGGGGCGGGGGATACGCAGTATTTT.

This chain uses TRBV19 with TRBJ2-1; 9 nucleotides line up with TRBD1. V lost 6 bases, J lost 3 bases, and 0 bases stayed unmatched. The CDR3 covers 13 residues. The germline V gene has CDR1 LNHDA and CDR2 SQIVND (reference sequence). CDR3: CASRGQGYNEQFF. For the CDR3, the DNA is TGTGCCAGTAGGGGACAGGGCTACAATGAGCAGTTCTTC.

This clonotype was recorded at least ten times. This chain uses TRBV10-3 with TRBJ2-1; 7 nucleotides agree with TRBD2. Germline CDR1 reads ENHRY; CDR2 reads SYGVKD. V gave up 7 bases and J gave up 4 bases; unmatched junction bases: 4. The CDR3 extends over 13 amino acids. The CDR3 nucleotides are TGTGCCATCAATAGGGGAGGGTACAATGAGCAGTTCTTC. Encoded protein: CAINRGGYNEQFF.

This clonotype was seen ten or more times. J is TRBJ1-2 and V is TRBV24-1; D is unclear. Germline V gene lookup returns CDR1 KGHDR and CDR2 SFDVKD. The CDR3 contains 13 residues. V was shortened by 8 bases and J by 2 bases, with 11 bases between the two germline ends. The CDR3 nucleotides are TGTGCCACCAACGGCGGATCGAACTATGGCTACACCTTC. It yields the protein CATNGGSNYGYTF.

This clonotype was seen many times. The rearrangement joins TRBV6-1 to TRBJ2-3; weak D call: TRBD2 (5 bases). V lost 6 bases and J lost 3, with 16 bases in between. The CDR3 runs to 15 residues. Germline V gene data show CDR1 as MNHNS and CDR2 as SASEGT. This CDR3 is CASSLDSTLTDTQYF. Here the CDR3 DNA reads TGTGCCAGCAGCCTGGACTCGACGTTAACAGATACGCAGTATTTT.

This clonotype was seen a single time. The genes are TRBV2 and TRBJ1-6; D uncertain. The germline gives CDR1 SNHLY, CDR2 FYNNEI. The CDR3 contains 14 residues. Trimming removed 1 base from V and 6 bases from J, with 7 bases in between. CDR3 sequence (DNA): TGTGCCAGCAGTGAAGGGGCCAGTAATTCACCCCTCCACTTT. Residues: CASSEGASNSPLHF. The full variable domain, rest sourced from reference TRBV2 and TRBJ1-6, is EPEVTQTPSHQVTQMGQEVILRCVPISNHLYFYWYRQILGQKVEFLVSFYNNEISEKSEIFDDQFSVERPDGSNFTLKIRSTKLEDSAMYFCASSEGASNSPLHFGNGTRLTVT.

This clonotype has a count of ten or more. V gene TRBV5-1 combines with J gene TRBJ1-6; TRBD1 might be the D (6 bases). With 4 bases removed from V and 4 bases from J, the gap between germline ends came to 15 bases. Looked up from germline, CDR1 is SGHRS and CDR2 is YFSETQ. This CDR3 has 16 amino acids. The CDR3 DNA sequence: TGCGCCAGCAGCCTCACAGGGTCCCGGTATAATTCACCCCTCCACTTT. This encodes CASSLTGSRYNSPLHF.

This clonotype was recorded at least ten times. The V and J genes are TRBV6-1 and TRBJ1-6; D ambiguous. Germline V CDR1 and CDR2: MNHNS, SASEGT. The CDR3 is 15 amino acids. The V and J ends lost 6 bases and 9 bases respectively, with 18 bases between them. The CDR3 sequence is CASREVPQPSSPLHF. DNA for the CDR3: TGTGCCAGCAGAGAGGTCCCTCAGCCGAGTTCACCCCTCCACTTT.

This clonotype came up many times. The V gene is TRBV5-4, the J gene TRBJ2-5, with 8 nucleotides matching TRBD1. The CDR3 extends over 15 amino acids. Germline CDR1 and CDR2: SGHNT and YYREEE (reference sequence). V lost 4 bases, J lost 12 bases, and 17 bases stayed unmatched. The CDR3 nucleotides are TGTGCCAGCAGCAACTCTCCGGGACAGGCCACCCGAGAGTACTTC. Translated: CASSNSPGQATREYF. Supplemented by reference TRBV5-4 and TRBJ2-5, the full variable domain reads ETGVTQSPTHLIKTRGQQVTLRCSSQSGHNTVSWYQQALGQGPQFIFQYYREEENGRGNFPPRFSGLQFPNYSSELNVNALELDDSALYLCASSNSPGQATREYFGPGTRLLVL.

This clonotype was picked up a small number of times. Relative to the germline gene, one junction end is altered; a read error may explain this. The V gene is TRBV4-1, the J gene TRBJ1-2; 12 bases match TRBD1. Germline V gene data show CDR1 as MGHRA and CDR2 as YSYEKL. The CDR3 totals 15 residues. The CDR3 DNA follows: TGTGCCAGCAGCCAAGAAGGGACAGGGGGCGATGGCTACACCTTC. Translating gives CASSQEGTGGDGYTF.

At least ten counts were recorded for this clonotype. The chain carries TRBV7-2 and TRBJ2-7; D possibly corresponds to TRBD1 (6 bases). Trimming cost V 7 bases and J 3 bases, with 16 bases left between them. Germline CDR1 is SGHTA and CDR2 is FQGNSA. The length of the CDR3 is 14 residues. The CDR3 DNA reads TGTGCCAGCACCCCGATGGGCAGGGGCTACGAGCAGTACTTC. Encoded protein: CASTPMGRGYEQYF. The full variable domain, its missing parts supplied by reference TRBV7-2 and TRBJ2-7, is GAGVSQSPSNKVTEKGKDVELRCDPISGHTALYWYRQSLGQGLEFLIYFQGNSAPDKSGLPSDRFSAERTGGSVSTLTIQRTQQEDSAVYLCASTPMGRGYEQYFGPGTRLTVT.

This sequence joins TRBV2 and TRBJ1-2; 7 nucleotides agree with TRBD1. The trim removed 4 bases at V and 5 bases at J, leaving 10 bases unmatched. CDR3 length: 15 residues. Germline CDR1 reads SNHLY; CDR2 reads FYNNEI. DNA of the CDR3: TGTGCCAGCAGTGTTGACAGGGCCATTACTTATGGCTACACCTTC. Encoded protein: CASSVDRAITYGYTF.

This clonotype came up once. V is TRBV15 and J is TRBJ1-2; D gene unclear. The CDR3 extends over 15 amino acids. Germline loops: CDR1 LNHNV, CDR2 YYDKDF (reference sequence). With 1 base removed from V and 4 bases from J, the gap between germline ends came to 13 bases. CDR3 residues: CATSRVGEVTYGYTF. The DNA of the CDR3 is TGTGCCACCAGCAGAGTCGGGGAGGTAACCTATGGCTACACCTTC.